This T cell receptor beta chain was recovered during a study of cytomegalovirus exposure and HLA in healthy donors. Study information: Tens of millions of unique TCRs from HLA-typed donors were held in an early release of data. Whole-study findings and limits: The classifier was said to identify cytomegalovirus status with high specificity and sensitivity.

A note on this clone: Its antigen is undetermined.

Germline V gives CDR1 GTSNPN, CDR2 SVGIG (reference sequence). This CDR3 is built from 13 residues. V was pared by 0 bases and J by 3 bases, with 8 bases between. When sampled, the donors appeared nominally healthy, though they likely had unrecorded immune exposures. A multiplex PCR was run with 60 Vbeta primers and 13 Jbeta primers. Under the authors' procedure: Some 9.9 million of 75 million to 85 million unique TCR beta chains were shared, per a later count. Sequencing was performed with immunoSEQ multiplex PCR; in TCRdb, only in-frame clones are kept and a portion is missing. V and J calls and clone size follow that table, whereas D and trimming were derived from the DNA. The sample lists roughly 150,000 clones; under 85% were seen once.

The sequenced material came from PBMCs. The origin of this receptor is a middle-aged man in good health and CMV-seropositive. The chain couples TRBV30 to TRBJ1-1; TRBD1 might be the D (6 bases). CDR3 amino acids: CAWSVNRDTEAFF. CDR3 nucleotide sequence: TGTGCCTGGAGTGTTAACAGGGACACTGAAGCTTTCTTT.